The 5 T cell receptor beta chains listed next were all sequenced from one sample in a study of cytomegalovirus exposure and HLA in healthy donors. Primers: 60 Vbeta forward and 13 Jbeta reverse. The protocol was immunoSEQ multiplex PCR, while the TCRdb copy is restricted to in-frame clones and leaves out a portion. The data show 200,000 to 250,000 clones, 70% to 80% seen once. The specimen was PBMCs. These receptors were taken from a young woman in good health and CMV-seronegative.

A few counts support this clone. This rearrangement joins TRBV19 to TRBJ2-1; 8 nucleotides align to TRBD1. Unmatched junction bases numbered 4, after V lost 9 bases and J lost 6 bases. Germline V gives CDR1 LNHDA, CDR2 SQIVND (reference sequence). This CDR3 region has 12 residues. The CDR3, as DNA: TGTGCCAGCCGAGACAGGGGCAATGAGCAGTTCTTC. It codes for CASRDRGNEQFF.

The chain employs TRBV6-1 and TRBJ2-7, with D maybe TRBD1 (6 bases). Per germline, CDR1 MNHNS and CDR2 SASEGT. This CDR3 region has 15 residues. V lost 10 bases, J lost 2 bases, and 21 bases lay in between. The CDR3 DNA reads as TGTGCCACCGGGACACCGGGACGGCTGACCTACGAGCAGTACTTC. Its translation: CATGTPGRLTYEQYF.

The chain links TRBV11-3 to TRBJ2-3; 8 bases agree with TRBD2. With 5 bases clipped from V and 5 bases from J, the junction kept 9 bases outside the gene matches. Germline loops: CDR1 SGHNT, CDR2 YENEEA. CDR3 length: 15 amino acids. The chain's CDR3 is CASSIIAGRGDTQYF. The CDR3 DNA reads as TGTGCCAGCAGCATAATAGCGGGGAGGGGAGATACGCAGTATTTT.

This clone has only a few counts. The chain couples TRBV23-1 to TRBJ2-7; TRBD2 agrees at 12 bases. TRBV23-1 is filed as an ORF, its function uncertain. This CDR3 contains 18 residues. V lost 2 bases and J lost 5; bases outside the gene matches: 13. CDR3 residues: CASSQPPTSGGRGNEQYF. In nucleotides, the CDR3 is TGCGCCAGCAGTCAACCCCCGACTAGCGGGGGCCGCGGGAACGAGCAGTACTTC.

The chain uses TRBV5-1 and TRBJ2-1, with 7 positions matching TRBD2. Looked up from germline, CDR1 is SGHRS and CDR2 is YFSETQ. The CDR3 consists of 15 residues. The V segment lost 2 bases and the J segment 5 bases; nucleotides outside the gene matches: 7. Here the CDR3 reads CASSFHQRDNNEQFF. CDR3 DNA: TGCGCCAGCAGCTTTCACCAGCGGGATAACAATGAGCAGTTCTTC.